This passage covers 23 T cell receptor beta chains from one sample sequenced in a study of identical twins. In TCRdb, the 5' RACE reads were re-called with MiXCR into one record per CDR3 protein. The sample holds roughly 690,000 distinct CDR3 sequences; 5.5% to 7.5% are singletons and the top ten take 1.5% to 2%. Sequencing was done on a sample of naive T cells sorted from blood. Source of these receptors: a man between 18 and 29 years old in good health.

This clonotype was seen more than once but under ten times. The genes are TRBV9 and TRBJ2-1; 12 positions match TRBD2. Germline assignment: CDR1 SGDLS and CDR2 YYNGEE. J lost 12 bases, V lost 0 bases, and 13 bases had no gene match. The CDR3 runs 17 residues. This CDR3 reads CASSVVATSGSGGPQFF. In DNA, the CDR3 is TGTGCCAGCAGCGTAGTCGCGACTAGCGGGAGTGGGGGACCGCAGTTCTTC.

This clonotype was seen repeatedly, ten times or more. The chain employs TRBV10-3 and TRBJ2-1, with D tentatively TRBD2 (5 bases). CDR3 length equals 13 residues. Germline CDR1 ENHRY, CDR2 SYGVKD. V dropped 6 bases and J dropped 8 bases, with 14 bases sitting between them. CDR3 in amino acids: CAIRWTPSDEQFF. CDR3 nucleotide sequence: TGTGCCATCAGGTGGACTCCTTCTGATGAGCAGTTCTTC.

The chain is built from TRBV24-1 and TRBJ2-1; 7 nucleotides match TRBD1. CDR3 size: 17 residues. The junction had 9 bases not matched to a gene; V was cut back by 4 bases and J by 1 base. Germline values: CDR1 KGHDR, CDR2 SFDVKD. CDR3 DNA: TGTGCCACCAGTGAAAGGACCGGGACAGAGTCCTACAATGAGCAGTTCTTC. Its protein is CATSERTGTESYNEQFF.

This clonotype turned up a few times. The chain carries TRBV11-1 and TRBJ2-3; possible D gene TRBD1, 5 bases. CDR3 size: 18 residues. In germline, CDR1 is SGHAT, CDR2 FQDESV (reference sequence). The ends were cut back, 5 bases at V and 4 bases at J, with 25 bases in the middle. CDR3 sequence (DNA): TGTGCCAGCAGCGGGTACACCTACTCAGGGCGTACTGCAGATACGCAGTATTTT. Protein sequence: CASSGYTYSGRTADTQYF.

This clonotype was recorded at least ten times. The V and J genes are TRBV12-3 or TRBV12-4 and TRBJ2-1; D possibly corresponds to TRBD2 (6 bases). This CDR3 has 15 residues. V lost 1 base and J 7 bases, leaving 14 bases between the germline ends. This CDR3 is CASSLGLDPRNEQFF. CDR3 coding DNA: TGTGCCAGCAGTTTAGGACTAGACCCCAGGAATGAGCAGTTCTTC.

This clonotype was observed many times. The chain joins TRBV20-1 to TRBJ2-1; 9 nucleotides line up with TRBD2. Germline loops: CDR1 DFQATT, CDR2 SNEGSKA (reference sequence). The V segment lost 4 bases and the J segment 11 bases; nucleotides outside the gene matches: 12. This CDR3 contains 14 residues. CDR3 loop: CSATRGLAEFQQFF. The CDR3 DNA sequence: TGCAGTGCTACTCGGGGACTAGCCGAATTTCAGCAGTTCTTC.

This clonotype was seen more than once but under ten times. V is TRBV7-8 and J is TRBJ2-3; D tentatively fits TRBD1 or TRBD2 (5 bases each). Trimming shortened V by 5 bases and J by 5 bases, and 11 bases separated the two germline ends. The germline CDR1 and CDR2 sequences are SGHVS and FQNEAQ. This CDR3 region has 13 residues. CDR3 in DNA: TGTGCCAGCAGCAATGGGGGTAGAGATACGCAGTATTTT. Its translation is CASSNGGRDTQYF. Variable domain in full (rest from reference TRBV7-8 and TRBJ2-3): GAGVSQSPRYKVAKRGQDVALRCDPISGHVSLFWYQQALGQGPEFLTYFQNEAQLDKSGLPSDRFFAERPEGSVSTLKIQRTQQEDSAVYLCASSNGGRDTQYFGPGTRLTVL.

This clonotype was counted only a few times. The CDR3 loop reads CATSDFWVFGQGSGANVLTF. The CDR3 DNA is TGTGCCACCAGTGATTTTTGGGTTTTTGGACAGGGGTCTGGGGCCAACGTCCTGACTTTC. The chain couples TRBV24-1 to TRBJ2-6, with 9 bases lining up with TRBD1. The CDR3 has 20 residues. V lost 1 base, J lost 1 base, and 10 bases stayed unmatched. Germline CDR1 and CDR2: KGHDR and SFDVKD.

The chain employs TRBV18 and TRBJ1-5, with 10 bases matching TRBD1. CDR3 length: 14 residues. The germline V gene encodes CDR1 KGHSH and CDR2 LQKENI. The V gene end was trimmed by 6 bases and the J gene end by 7 bases; junction bases not matched to a gene: 6. The chain's CDR3 is CASSRDRGAQPQHF. The CDR3 DNA reads TGTGCCAGCTCTCGGGACAGGGGAGCACAGCCCCAGCATTTT.

The chain combines TRBV11-3 with TRBJ2-1; no clear D. CDR3 length equals 17 residues. V lost 3 bases, J lost 4 bases, and 19 bases lay in between. Germline V gives CDR1 SGHNT, CDR2 YENEEA. CDR3 in DNA: TGTGCCAGCAGCTTGGGTACCGGTCCCTTAACTTACAATGAGCAGTTCTTC. Translated: CASSLGTGPLTYNEQFF.

V gene TRBV24-1 combines with J gene TRBJ2-6; 9 nucleotides align to TRBD1. Germline V gives CDR1 KGHDR, CDR2 SFDVKD. Trimming took 6 bases from V and 0 from J; bases not matched to a gene: 5. The CDR3 extends over 17 amino acids. The CDR3 DNA reads TGTGCCACCAGTCCGGGACAGGGCCTCTCTGGGGCCAACGTCCTGACTTTC. Protein product: CATSPGQGLSGANVLTF.

The V call is TRBV6-1, the J call TRBJ2-7, with unresolved D. V was shortened by 10 bases and J by 2 bases, with 9 bases between the two germline ends. Germline-derived CDR1 and CDR2 are MNHNS and SASEGT. The CDR3 is made up of 11 amino acids. The CDR3 DNA follows: TGTGCCATACGAGATGCCTACGAGCAGTACTTC. This sequence encodes CAIRDAYEQYF.

This clonotype was found many times. This sequence joins TRBV25-1 and TRBJ2-7; no clear D. Trimming took off 8 bases at V and 3 bases at J, with 8 bases between the two ends. There are 11 residues in the CDR3. Per germline, CDR1 MGHDK and CDR2 SYGVNS. This chain's CDR3 is CASLWGYEQYF. CDR3 nucleotides: TGTGCCAGCCTCTGGGGCTACGAGCAGTACTTC.

This clonotype has at least ten counts. The chain combines TRBV12-3 or TRBV12-4 with TRBJ1-2, with a possible D match to TRBD1 (6 bases). The CDR3 contains 12 residues. Trimming pared 6 bases from V and 8 bases from J, leaving 13 bases between. CDR3 sequence: CASSSTGFGYTF. The CDR3 nucleotides read TGTGCCAGCAGCTCAACAGGGTTCGGCTACACCTTC.

This clonotype appeared many times. V gene TRBV20-1 combines with J gene TRBJ1-2; a possible D gene is TRBD1 (5 bases). The germline CDR1 and CDR2 sequences are DFQATT and SNEGSKA (reference sequence). The CDR3 consists of 15 residues. The V gene lost 2 bases and the J gene lost 8 bases, with 21 bases spanning the gap. The CDR3, as DNA: TGCAGTGCTAGACCCTTAACTTCAGGGCAAGGAGGCTACACCTTC. It translates to CSARPLTSGQGGYTF.

There are many counts of this clonotype. The chain links TRBV6-4 to TRBJ1-5; possibly TRBD1 for D (6 bases). Germline assignment: CDR1 MRHNA and CDR2 SNTAGT. The ends were cut back, 3 bases at V and 0 bases at J, with 12 bases in the middle. The CDR3 loop spans 16 amino acids. Here the CDR3 reads CASSEAGAPSNQPQHF. CDR3 DNA sequence: TGTGCCAGCAGTGAAGCGGGGGCACCTAGCAATCAGCCCCAGCATTTT.

This clonotype was observed a few times. The chain recombines TRBV7-8 with TRBJ1-2; the D gene is possibly TRBD1 (6 bases). V lost 4 bases to trimming and J lost 0 bases, with 21 bases between them. Germline V gene data show CDR1 as SGHVS and CDR2 as FQNEAQ. The length of the CDR3 is 18 residues. The CDR3 spells CASSYWGGLTGANYGYTF. CDR3 in DNA: TGTGCCAGCAGCTACTGGGGGGGGCTCACCGGAGCTAACTATGGCTACACCTTC.

This clonotype was observed a few times. The chain is built from TRBV14 and TRBJ1-2; tentatively, D is TRBD1 (5 bases). Trimming left V 4 bases short and J 8 bases short, with 17 bases between. The CDR3 contains 14 residues. Germline V lookup: CDR1 SGHDN, CDR2 FVKESK. In DNA, the CDR3 is TGTGCCAGCAGCCCTGGACGGGGCCAAGGGGGCTACACCTTC. Protein: CASSPGRGQGGYTF.

In this sample, this clonotype turned up many times. The CDR3 DNA follows: TGTGCCAGCAGTTACGGGAGTAGCTCCTACAATGAGCAGTTCTTC. It codes for CASSYGSSSYNEQFF. The chain links TRBV6-2 or TRBV6-3 to TRBJ2-1; the D gene is possibly TRBD2 (5 bases). Germline CDR1 and CDR2: MNHEY and SVGEGT. Trimming left V 2 bases short and J 0 bases short, with 8 bases between. The CDR3 contains 15 residues.

The sample holds many counts of this clonotype. Without the conserved terminal phenylalanine or tryptophan, this CDR3 likely stems from a read error. No DNA is shown, since the ends of the CDR3 on it are uncertain; the CDR3 is the one TCRdb lists. This sequence joins TRBV6-1 and TRBJ2-7; whether TRBD2, the table's D call, matches the DNA was not checked. Germline CDR1 and CDR2: MNHNS and SASEGT. The CDR3 numbers 15 amino acids, ends counted. The CDR3 loop reads CASNTTLSSTFLPRG.

This clonotype was recorded many times. V is TRBV20-1 and J is TRBJ2-3; 9 bases are a match to TRBD2. Germline V gene data show CDR1 as DFQATT and CDR2 as SNEGSKA (reference sequence). The CDR3 consists of 15 residues. The ends lost 3 bases at V and 5 bases at J; junction bases unmatched: 9. The CDR3, as DNA: TGCAGTGCTAGTGGCGGGAGGGCAGCCCGAGATACGCAGTATTTT. It yields the protein CSASGGRAARDTQYF.

This clonotype was found a few times. V is TRBV12-3 or TRBV12-4 and J is TRBJ1-3, with no clear D. V dropped 0 bases and J dropped 0 bases, with 9 bases sitting between them. The CDR3 covers 16 residues. DNA of the CDR3: TGTGCCAGCAGTTTAGCCGACTTGAGCTCTGGAAACACCATATATTTT. Translation gives CASSLADLSSGNTIYF.

This clonotype was seen repeatedly, ten times or more. The chain combines TRBV7-2 with TRBJ1-2, with no clear D. This CDR3 comprises 14 residues. V lost 4 bases to trimming and J lost 8 bases, with 17 bases between them. Per germline, CDR1 SGHTA and CDR2 FQGNSA. The DNA for the CDR3 is TGTGCCAGCAGCTCCTCCGGGCAGGCCAGCGGCTACACCTTC. Translating gives CASSSSGQASGYTF.